The present TCR beta chain was sequenced within a study of T cell repertoires in cytomegalovirus infection. Study as a whole: In the study, CMV epitopes included recently identified HLA-C-restricted and well-studied HLA-B-restricted ones. Indications came from public TCR beta signatures; they pointed to CMV infection and to a matching HLA type. Findings and limits, study-wide: Cumulated frequencies of public TCR beta families served to identify carriers of CMV plus the relevant HLA.

TCRdb reanalysed the reads using MiXCR and keeps one entry per CDR3 protein. The sample contains 900,000 to 950,000 distinct CDR3 sequences, approximately 33% of which appear only once. The table lists this clonotype with a few counts. Its antigen is as yet unknown. This CDR3 is built from 15 residues. The ends were cut back, 4 bases at V and 1 base at J, with 10 bases in the middle. Per the germline V gene, CDR1 is MNHEY and CDR2 is SVGEGT. This TCR was recovered from a human donor in good health (CMV status not recorded). Some clones in this sample may be carry-over from other donors' samples. The rearrangement links TRBV6-2 or TRBV6-3 to TRBJ2-2; no definite D call. The sample was cultured CD8+ T cells from PBMCs, taken from culture after CMV antigen stimulation. The CDR3 nucleotides read TGTGCCAGCAGTTCCCCTTACAAGAACACCGGGGAGCTGTTTTTT. Amino acids: CASSSPYKNTGELFF.